The rows below give T cell receptor beta chains drawn from one sample of a study of shared clonotypes between healthy human individuals. The table came from immunoSEQ multiplex PCR; TCRdb's copy has only in-frame clones and leaves some out. The table records roughly 570,000 clones, about 98% of them present only once. Sequences were obtained from naive CD8+ T cells sorted from blood. The receptor set was obtained from a man younger than 45 in good health. Both conserved end residues are part of each CDR3. The D gene is left open where the match is weak. Size is stated for part of the rows, as once, few or many counts, or as a class when the clone is expanded.

>.|TRBV11-2|12|.|TRBJ1-2
CASSSLGYGYTF
TGTGCCAGCAGCTCCCTAGGGTACGGCTACACCTTC
>TRBD1|TRBV13|14|.|TRBJ1-1
CASSGTAANTEAFF
TGTGCCAGCAGTGGGACAGCCGCGAACACTGAAGCTTTCTTT
>TRBD2|TRBV11-2|16|.|TRBJ2-3
CASSLVSREGRDTQYF
TGTGCCAGCAGCTTAGTGTCACGGGAGGGCCGAGATACGCAGTATTTT
>.|TRBV7-9|18|.|TRBJ1-1
CATPIPDSLLGLNTEAFF
TGTGCTACCCCTATTCCGGACTCCCTTCTAGGGCTGAACACTGAAGCTTTCTTT
>.|TRBV5-4|13|.|TRBJ2-2
CASSLYGTGELFF
TGTGCCAGCAGCTTGTATGGAACCGGGGAGCTGTTTTTT
>.|TRBV27|13|.|TRBJ2-3
CASSLFNGDTQYF
TGTGCCAGCAGTTTATTTAATGGCGATACGCAGTATTTT
>.|TRBV9|13|.|TRBJ1-2
CASSDRDMFGYTF
TGTGCCAGCAGCGACCGGGACATGTTCGGCTACACCTTC
>.|TRBV2|15|.|TRBJ1-2
CASPRRGAGHYGYTF
TGTGCCAGCCCCCGTCGCGGGGCTGGACACTATGGCTACACCTTC
>.|TRBV6-6|13|few|TRBJ1-5
CASTTELSTPQHF
TGTGCCAGCACCACTGAGCTGTCAACGCCCCAGCATTTT
>.|TRBV21-1|13|.|TRBJ1-2
CAKRAGGASGYTF
TGTGCCAAAAGGGCAGGGGGCGCATCGGGCTACACCTTC
>.|TRBV4-3|15|.|TRBJ1-2
CASSQEPSDDYGYTF
TGCGCCAGCAGCCAAGAACCCAGTGACGACTATGGCTACACCTTC
>.|TRBV30|13|.|TRBJ2-7
CAWSDVRGVGEYF
TGTGCCTGGAGTGACGTTAGGGGGGTAGGGGAGTACTTC
>.|TRBV6-5|13|.|TRBJ1-1
CASSSLGTTEAFF
TGTGCCAGCAGTAGTCTGGGAACCACTGAAGCTTTCTTT
>TRBD2|TRBV9|15|.|TRBJ2-7
CASSGRAGETYEQYF
TGTGCCAGCAGCGGCCGAGCGGGAGAGACCTACGAGCAGTACTTC
>TRBD2|TRBV9|15|.|TRBJ2-1
CASSVDGTSNNEQFF
TGTGCCAGCAGCGTAGACGGGACTAGCAACAATGAGCAGTTCTTC
>.|TRBV9|12|.|TRBJ1-2
CASSVSGYGYTF
TGTGCCAGCAGCGTATCTGGTTATGGCTACACCTTC
>TRBD1|TRBV7-8|14|many|TRBJ2-7
CASSLVPGGYEQYF
TGTGCCAGCAGCTTAGTCCCAGGGGGCTACGAGCAGTACTTC
>.|TRBV7-9|12|few|TRBJ1-4
CASTRTNEKLFF
TGTGCCAGCACTAGAACTAATGAAAAACTGTTTTTT
>.|TRBV13|16|.|TRBJ2-1
CASSLGQVNSYNEQFF
TGTGCCAGCAGCTTAGGCCAAGTTAACTCCTACAATGAGCAGTTCTTC
>TRBD1|TRBV7-9|14|.|TRBJ1-1
CASSPTGGGTEAFF
TGTGCCAGCAGCCCGACAGGGGGTGGGACTGAAGCTTTCTTT
>.|TRBV6-5|15|.|TRBJ2-1
CASRRDGSTYNEQFF
TGTGCCAGCAGACGCGACGGGAGCACCTACAATGAGCAGTTCTTC
>.|TRBV6-5|15|.|TRBJ2-7
CASRIRQASPSEQYF
TGTGCCAGCAGGATAAGACAGGCCAGTCCCTCCGAGCAGTACTTC
>TRBD2|TRBV13|16|.|TRBJ2-2
CASSSGTSGPTGELFF
TGTGCCAGCAGCTCAGGGACTAGCGGGCCCACCGGGGAGCTGTTTTTT
>.|TRBV7-9|15|.|TRBJ2-1
CASSLVRGKNNEQFF
TGTGCCAGCAGCTTAGTAAGGGGGAAGAACAATGAGCAGTTCTTC
>.|TRBV29-1|12|.|TRBJ1-1
CSVVAANTEAFF
TGCAGCGTTGTTGCAGCAAACACTGAAGCTTTCTTT
>.|TRBV28|13|once|TRBJ2-3
CASSRRGTDTQYF
TGTGCCAGCAGCCGTCGCGGCACAGATACGCAGTATTTT
>TRBD2|TRBV11-2|17|.|TRBJ2-1
CASSFSGTIGSYNEQFF
TGTGCCAGCAGCTTTAGCGGGACAATAGGCTCCTACAATGAGCAGTTCTTC
>.|TRBV6-5|15|.|TRBJ1-4
CASSRTGARNEKLFF
TGTGCCAGCAGTCGAACGGGGGCGAGGAATGAAAAACTGTTTTTT